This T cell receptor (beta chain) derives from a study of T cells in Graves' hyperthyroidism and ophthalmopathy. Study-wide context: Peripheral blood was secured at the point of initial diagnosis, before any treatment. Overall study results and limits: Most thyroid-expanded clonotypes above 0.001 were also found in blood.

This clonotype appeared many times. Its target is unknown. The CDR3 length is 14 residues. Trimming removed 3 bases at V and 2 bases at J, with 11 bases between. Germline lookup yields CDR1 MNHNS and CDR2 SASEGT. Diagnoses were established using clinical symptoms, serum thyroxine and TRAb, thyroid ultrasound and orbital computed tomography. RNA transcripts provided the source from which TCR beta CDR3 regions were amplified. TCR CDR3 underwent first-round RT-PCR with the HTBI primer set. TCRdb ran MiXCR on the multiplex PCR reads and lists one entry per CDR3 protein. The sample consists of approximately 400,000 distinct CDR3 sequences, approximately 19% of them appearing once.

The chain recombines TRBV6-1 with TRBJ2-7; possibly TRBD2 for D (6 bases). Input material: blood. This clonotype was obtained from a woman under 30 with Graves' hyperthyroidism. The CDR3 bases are TGTGCCAGCAGTGAGGGACTCACCCCCTACGAGCAGTACTTC. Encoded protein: CASSEGLTPYEQYF.